The 22 T cell receptor beta chains in this list originate from one sample, sequenced in a study of cytomegalovirus exposure and HLA in healthy donors. PCR was performed using 60 Vbeta and 13 Jbeta primers. Produced via immunoSEQ multiplex PCR; TCRdb's table is partial and in-frame only. Among 150,000 to 200,000 clones listed, around 80% were seen once. The sample consisted of PBMCs. These receptors all come from a man aged 35 to 55 in good health and CMV-seropositive.

The V call is TRBV5-4, the J call TRBJ2-2; 8 bases fit TRBD1. The germline V gene encodes CDR1 SGHNT and CDR2 YYREEE (reference sequence). CDR3 length equals 16 residues. With V trimmed by 0 bases and J by 1 base, 2 bases remained unmatched. In nucleotides, the CDR3 is TGTGCCAGCAGCTTGGGCGGACAGGGGAACACCGGGGAGCTGTTTTTT. It yields the protein CASSLGGQGNTGELFF. Using reference TRBV5-4 and TRBJ2-2 for the parts outside the CDR3, the full variable domain is ETGVTQSPTHLIKTRGQQVTLRCSSQSGHNTVSWYQQALGQGPQFIFQYYREEENGRGNFPPRFSGLQFPNYSSELNVNALELDDSALYLCASSLGGQGNTGELFFGEGSRLTVL.

The V gene is TRBV21-1, the J gene TRBJ1-3; the D call in the table, TRBD1, was not verified against the DNA. TRBV21-1 is noted as a pseudogene. This CDR3 spans 19 amino acids. The CDR3 DNA follows: TGTGCCAGCCAACTCCGACCAGGACAGGGTCTTCTCTCTGGAAACACCATATATTTT. As protein: CASQLRPGQGLLSGNTIYF.

This chain connects TRBV6-5 to TRBJ1-5, with a weak D call TRBD1 (5 bases). CDR1 and CDR2 from the germline V gene are MNHEY and SVGAGI. The CDR3 runs 14 residues. Trimming removed 6 bases at V and 2 bases at J, with 11 bases between. CDR3 coding DNA: TGTGCCAGCAGCGCCGCCAGGGGCAATCAGCCCCAGCATTTT. Its protein product is CASSAARGNQPQHF.

To note about this clone: Germline and junction disagree at one end, which may indicate a read error. The chain links TRBV7-7 to TRBJ2-1, with TRBD2 identical over 13 bases. This CDR3 is built from 16 residues. Germline loops: CDR1 SSHAT, CDR2 FNYEAQ (reference sequence). The CDR3 loop is CASSLETSGGYNEQFF. In DNA, the CDR3 is TGTGCTAGCAGCTTAGAGACTAGCGGGGGGTACAATGAGCAGTTCTTC.

J is TRBJ1-4 and V is TRBV14; 9 bases are a match to TRBD1. The CDR3 contains 19 residues. J gave up 1 base and V 2 bases, and 11 bases lay outside the gene matches. Germline-derived CDR1 and CDR2 are SGHDN and FVKESK. The CDR3 DNA is TGTGCCAGCAGCCAACCCGACAGGGGGAACTATCTAACTAATGAAAAACTGTTTTTT. This codes for CASSQPDRGNYLTNEKLFF.

The rearrangement uses TRBV19 and TRBJ1-2, with D uncertain. This CDR3 contains 9 residues. In germline, CDR1 is LNHDA, CDR2 SQIVND (reference sequence). V was cut by 7 bases and J by 7 bases, with 4 bases left in between. CDR3 residues: CASTGGYTF. CDR3 bases: TGTGCCAGTACCGGTGGCTACACCTTC.

This chain uses TRBV6-5 with TRBJ1-6; 9 bases map to TRBD1. CDR3 length: 15 residues. With 5 bases clipped from V and 8 bases from J, the junction kept 7 bases outside the gene matches. Germline loops: CDR1 MNHEY, CDR2 SVGAGI. The chain's CDR3 is CASSRTGQGDSPLHF. The CDR3 DNA follows: TGTGCCAGCAGTAGAACGGGACAGGGTGATTCACCCCTCCACTTT.

V and J are TRBV19 and TRBJ2-1; 9 nucleotides align to TRBD2. With V trimmed by 1 base and J by 6 bases, 4 bases remained unmatched. The CDR3 is 15 residues long. Per germline, CDR1 LNHDA and CDR2 SQIVND (reference sequence). CDR3 nucleotide sequence: TGTGCCAGTAGTATAGTGGCTAGCGGGGTCAATGAGCAGTTCTTC. This sequence encodes CASSIVASGVNEQFF. The whole variable domain, remainder taken from reference TRBV19 and TRBJ2-1, is DGGITQSPKYLFRKEGQNVTLSCEQNLNHDAMYWYRQDPGQGLRLIYYSQIVNDFQKGDIAEGYSVSREKKESFPLTVTSAQKNPTAFYLCASSIVASGVNEQFFGPGTRLTVL.

This rearrangement joins TRBV10-2 to TRBJ1-2; D not certain. V was shortened by 3 bases and J by 4 bases, with 6 bases between the two germline ends. Germline CDR1 and CDR2: WSHSY and SAAADI. The CDR3 consists of 12 residues. The CDR3 sequence: CASSEAGYGYTF. The CDR3 DNA reads as TGCGCCAGCAGTGAAGCAGGCTATGGCTACACCTTC.

The J gene is TRBJ2-5, the V gene TRBV4-3; D is undetermined. This CDR3 is 13 amino acids long. Per germline, CDR1 LGHNA and CDR2 YSLEER. V dropped 0 bases and J dropped 11 bases, with 13 bases sitting between them. The CDR3 reads CASSQDPKLEQYF. The CDR3 DNA follows: TGCGCCAGCAGCCAAGACCCCAAACTGGAGCAGTACTTC.

This chain connects TRBV9 to TRBJ1-2; D is unclear. V lost 0 bases to trimming and J lost 4 bases, with 4 bases between them. The germline CDR1 and CDR2 sequences are SGDLS and YYNGEE. There are 12 residues in the CDR3. CDR3 DNA: TGTGCCAGCAGCGTAGACGGCTATGGCTACACCTTC. It codes for CASSVDGYGYTF.

V usage is TRBV7-2 and J usage is TRBJ2-3, with a weak D call TRBD2 (5 bases). The CDR3 length is 16 residues. Germline CDR1 and CDR2: SGHTA and FQGNSA. V lost 1 base, J lost 0 bases, and 11 bases lay in between. CDR3 loop: CASSLEVAGSTDTQYF. The CDR3 DNA sequence: TGTGCCAGCAGCTTAGAAGTGGCGGGTAGCACAGATACGCAGTATTTT.

The CDR3 DNA reads as TGTGCCAGCAGCTTGGTAGAGACAGGGCCCCGGGGGCAGTACTTC. Protein product: CASSLVETGPRGQYF. The V gene is TRBV5-6, the J gene TRBJ2-7, with TRBD1 identical over 7 bases. The germline V gene encodes CDR1 SGHDT and CDR2 YYEEEE. J lost 9 bases, V lost 0 bases, and 12 bases had no gene match. CDR3 length: 15 amino acids.

CDR3 coding DNA: TGTGCCAGTAGTATAGAACCAGGGCAGTACGAGCAGTACTTC. Its protein product is CASSIEPGQYEQYF. The chain is built from TRBV19 and TRBJ2-7, with a weak D call TRBD1 (5 bases). V was shortened by 0 bases and J by 4 bases, with 10 bases between the two germline ends. The CDR3 runs to 14 residues. Germline CDR1 LNHDA, CDR2 SQIVND (reference sequence). The full variable domain, in which reference TRBV19 and TRBJ2-7 provide the parts outside the CDR3, is DGGITQSPKYLFRKEGQNVTLSCEQNLNHDAMYWYRQDPGQGLRLIYYSQIVNDFQKGDIAEGYSVSREKKESFPLTVTSAQKNPTAFYLCASSIEPGQYEQYFGPGTRLTVT.

The chain uses TRBV4-1 and TRBJ1-5, with D unclear. The CDR3 has 15 amino acids. Trimming cost V 3 bases and J 3 bases, with 12 bases left between them. From germline, CDR1 is MGHRA and CDR2 YSYEKL. DNA for the CDR3: TGCGCCAGCAGCCAGGGTTGGGCAGACAATCAGCCCCAGCATTTT. As protein: CASSQGWADNQPQHF.

J is TRBJ2-5 and V is TRBV6-4, with 8 positions matching TRBD1. In germline, CDR1 is MRHNA, CDR2 SNTAGT. This CDR3 spans 14 amino acids. V lost 9 bases to trimming and J lost 3 bases; unmatched junction nucleotides: 9. The CDR3 here is CARVGTGVKETQYF. The CDR3 DNA sequence: TGTGCCAGGGTCGGGACAGGTGTAAAAGAGACCCAGTACTTC.

The chain is built from TRBV5-1 and TRBJ2-5; TRBD1 aligns across 8 bases. The CDR3 length is 15 residues. The V gene end was trimmed by 1 base and the J gene end by 2 bases; junction bases not matched to a gene: 4. Germline loops: CDR1 SGHRS, CDR2 YFSETQ. Here the CDR3 reads CASSLTGQVQETQYF. The DNA for the CDR3 is TGCGCCAGCAGCTTGACGGGACAGGTTCAAGAGACCCAGTACTTC.

The chain uses TRBV6-1 and TRBJ2-5, with D possibly being TRBD1 (7 bases). Germline lookup yields CDR1 MNHNS and CDR2 SASEGT. The CDR3 sequence is 14 residues long. V gave up 3 bases and J gave up 5 bases, with 13 bases separating them. This chain's CDR3 is CASSEWRGRETQYF. CDR3 DNA: TGTGCCAGCAGTGAGTGGAGGGGGCGGGAGACCCAGTACTTC.

V is TRBV4-3 and J is TRBJ2-1; tentative D call: TRBD1 (6 bases). The length of the CDR3 is 14 residues. Between the trimmed V and J ends, which lost 0 bases and 9 bases, there was a span of 12 bases. The V gene's germline CDR1 is LGHNA and CDR2 YSLEER. DNA of the CDR3: TGCGCCAGCAGCCAAGACCCAGGGGTTGGTGAGCAGTTCTTC. Protein: CASSQDPGVGEQFF.

The chain is built from TRBV13 and TRBJ1-1, with D possibly being TRBD1 (6 bases). Germline V gene sequence: CDR1 PRHDT, CDR2 FYEKMQ (reference sequence). The V end was cut by 5 bases, the J end by 10 bases, with 17 bases between. The CDR3 is 13 residues long. CDR3 bases: TGTGCCAGCAGCGAGGACAGTAGAATGGCAGCTTTCTTT. It codes for CASSEDSRMAAFF.

This clone has more than one count but fewer than ten. The V call is TRBV5-5, the J call TRBJ2-7, with 9 bases lining up with TRBD2. CDR1 is SGHKS, CDR2 YYEKEE, per germline (reference sequence). This CDR3 is 13 amino acids long. V shed 7 bases, J shed 4 bases, and the junction held 6 bases outside the gene matches. CDR3 sequence (DNA): TGTGCCAGCCGACCGCGGGGGGGTTACGAGCAGTACTTC. Translated: CASRPRGGYEQYF. The full variable domain, rest sourced from reference TRBV5-5 and TRBJ2-7, is DAGVTQSPTHLIKTRGQQVTLRCSPISGHKSVSWYQQVLGQGPQFIFQYYEKEERGRGNFPDRFSARQFPNYSSELNVNALLLGDSALYLCASRPRGGYEQYFGPGTRLTVT.

The chain links TRBV29-1 to TRBJ1-1; weak D call: TRBD1 (5 bases). The V end was cut by 4 bases, the J end by 3 bases, with 15 bases between. The CDR3 runs 14 residues. CDR1 is SQVTM, CDR2 ANQGSEA, per germline. The CDR3 nucleotides read TGCAGCGTTGGAAGGGGCGAAGGGTACACTGAAGCTTTCTTT. Its translation: CSVGRGEGYTEAFF.